These 21 T cell receptor beta chains originate from one sample sequenced in a study of blood T cell repertoires in COVID-19. Repertoires were generated with immunoSEQ multiplex PCR, while TCRdb's copy carries only in-frame clones and drops some. The sample holds 250,000 to 300,000 clones, approximately 82% seen once. The source material was peripheral blood. The receptor set was obtained from a man in his 60s who had recovered from COVID-19.

This rearrangement joins TRBV5-4 to TRBJ1-4, with D maybe TRBD1 (5 bases). The V gene's germline CDR1 is SGHNT and CDR2 YYREEE (reference sequence). The CDR3 has 15 amino acids. Trimming shortened V by 4 bases and J by 0 bases, and 10 bases separated the two germline ends. CDR3 loop: CASSGGTATNEKLFF. CDR3 bases: TGTGCCAGCAGCGGCGGGACGGCAACTAATGAAAAACTGTTTTTT.

This sequence joins TRBV19 and TRBJ2-7; TRBD1 matches at 8 bases. Germline loops: CDR1 LNHDA, CDR2 SQIVND (reference sequence). V shed 5 bases, J shed 2 bases, and the junction held 20 bases outside the gene matches. The CDR3 runs to 19 residues. DNA of the CDR3: TGTGCCAGTAGTCCTGACCCGGGACAGGTCAAGTATTTCCCCTACGAGCAGTACTTC. This sequence encodes CASSPDPGQVKYFPYEQYF.

The V gene is TRBV11-3, the J gene TRBJ2-2, with 10 bases identical to TRBD2. CDR3 length: 15 amino acids. Trimming at V came to 6 bases and at J to 5 bases, leaving 6 bases not matched to a gene. Germline V CDR1 and CDR2: SGHNT, YENEEA. The CDR3 is CASRPGTSETGELFF. The CDR3 nucleotides read TGTGCCAGCAGGCCCGGGACTAGCGAGACCGGGGAGCTGTTTTTT.

This chain uses TRBV18 with TRBJ1-1; the match to TRBD1 covers 8 bases. Per the germline V gene, CDR1 is KGHSH and CDR2 is LQKENI. The CDR3 extends over 13 amino acids. V gave up 3 bases and J gave up 7 bases; unmatched junction bases: 4. CDR3 protein: CASSPTTGVEAFF. The CDR3 DNA sequence: TGTGCCAGCTCACCGACGACAGGGGTTGAAGCTTTCTTT.

For the CDR3, the DNA is TGCGCCAGTGCTAGCGGGGGGGCTGGAAATGAGCAGTTCTTC. As protein: CASASGGAGNEQFF. The gene calls are TRBV5-1 and TRBJ2-1; the match to TRBD2 covers 12 bases. V gave up 8 bases and J gave up 7 bases; unmatched junction bases: 7. In germline, CDR1 is SGHRS, CDR2 YFSETQ. The CDR3 has 14 amino acids.

The V call is TRBV29-1, the J call TRBJ1-3; no definite D call. Trimming left V 2 bases short and J 0 bases short, with 5 bases between. This CDR3 has 13 residues. CDR1 and CDR2 (germline): SQVTM, ANQGSEA. CDR3 bases: TGCAGCGTTGAAACCAGCTCTGGAAACACCATATATTTT. Its protein is CSVETSSGNTIYF.

The genes are TRBV6-4 and TRBJ2-2; D might be TRBD2 (7 bases). The V end lost 8 bases, the J end lost 1 base, and 14 bases lay between the germline ends. This CDR3 spans 15 amino acids. Germline V gives CDR1 MRHNA, CDR2 SNTAGT. The CDR3 loop reads CASRKGEGNTGELFF. The CDR3 region has the DNA TGTGCCAGCCGCAAGGGGGAGGGGAACACCGGGGAGCTGTTTTTT.

The chain is built from TRBV4-1 and TRBJ1-4; D might be TRBD1 (5 bases). Germline CDR1 MGHRA, CDR2 YSYEKL. V lost 6 bases to trimming and J lost 6 bases, with 17 bases between them. This CDR3 has 15 residues. The CDR3 DNA reads as TGCGCCAGCAGGGATTCCGGGACTTCTGATGAAAAACTGTTTTTT. Its translation: CASRDSGTSDEKLFF.

This clone was counted at least ten times. V is TRBV18 and J is TRBJ2-2; 9 nucleotides match TRBD1. CDR1 and CDR2 from the germline V gene are KGHSH and LQKENI. J gave up 6 bases and V 1 base, and 9 bases lay outside the gene matches. This CDR3 is built from 17 residues. This CDR3 reads CASSPLEAGQGAGELFF. The DNA of the CDR3 is TGTGCCAGCTCACCACTGGAGGCGGGACAGGGAGCCGGGGAGCTGTTTTTT.

A few counts support this clone. The J gene is TRBJ2-7, the V gene TRBV28, with 14 bases fitting TRBD2. This CDR3 spans 13 amino acids. The germline V gene encodes CDR1 MDHEN and CDR2 SYDVKM. Trimming took 11 bases from V and 5 from J; bases not matched to a gene: 5. The CDR3 region is CAGGTSGRNEQYF. The CDR3 region has the DNA TGTGCCGGCGGGACTAGCGGGAGAAACGAGCAGTACTTC.

This chain connects TRBV5-1 to TRBJ2-3; D remains unclear. Trimming shortened V by 0 bases and J by 1 base, and 6 bases separated the two germline ends. From germline, CDR1 is SGHRS and CDR2 YFSETQ. The CDR3 contains 14 residues. Here the CDR3 reads CASSLGSGTDTQYF. For the CDR3, the DNA is TGCGCCAGCAGCTTGGGGTCAGGCACAGATACGCAGTATTTT.

J is TRBJ2-2 and V is TRBV18, with 9 positions matching TRBD1. This CDR3 contains 15 residues. Germline V gene lookup returns CDR1 KGHSH and CDR2 LQKENI. V trimming: 3 bases; J trimming: 3 bases; junction bases outside the gene matches: 2. CDR3 sequence (DNA): TGTGCCAGCTCACCCCGGGACAGGGACACCGGGGAGCTGTTTTTT. Translation gives CASSPRDRDTGELFF.

The gene calls are TRBV12-3 or TRBV12-4 and TRBJ2-7; the D gene is possibly TRBD1 (5 bases). The CDR3 loop spans 13 amino acids. The V end lost 5 bases, the J end lost 4 bases, and 12 bases lay between the germline ends. The CDR3 nucleotides read TGTGCCAGCAGTAGCGACAGAATATACGAGCAGTACTTC. Translating gives CASSSDRIYEQYF.

The chain carries TRBV6-1 and TRBJ1-6; D might be TRBD1 (5 bases). Germline assignment: CDR1 MNHNS and CDR2 SASEGT. With 7 bases removed from V and 4 bases from J, the gap between germline ends came to 8 bases. The CDR3 is made up of 13 amino acids. The CDR3, as DNA: TGTGCCAGCACCCAGGGTTATAATTCACCCCTCCACTTT. Its translation: CASTQGYNSPLHF.

The chain has TRBV9 and TRBJ1-1; weak D call: TRBD1 (5 bases). Trimming pared 0 bases from V and 4 bases from J, leaving 13 bases between. This CDR3 is built from 15 residues. Per germline, CDR1 SGDLS and CDR2 YYNGEE. The CDR3 loop is CASSVVSGSSTEAFF. The CDR3 nucleotides read TGTGCCAGCAGCGTAGTCTCAGGGTCGAGCACTGAAGCTTTCTTT.

The chain is built from TRBV4-1 and TRBJ1-2, with 8 positions matching TRBD1. The germline gives CDR1 MGHRA, CDR2 YSYEKL. Unmatched junction bases numbered 12, after V lost 0 bases and J lost 6 bases. This CDR3 contains 17 residues. This CDR3 is CASSQDQGASYLDGYTF. CDR3 sequence (DNA): TGCGCCAGCAGCCAAGATCAGGGGGCGTCTTATCTCGATGGCTACACCTTC.

V is TRBV6-5 and J is TRBJ1-6, with D unclear. Per the germline V gene, CDR1 is MNHEY and CDR2 is SVGAGI. The CDR3 has 13 amino acids. Trimming removed 2 bases at V and 8 bases at J, with 7 bases between. The CDR3 nucleotides are TGTGCCAGCAGTTACACGCAGGATTCACCCCTCCACTTT. As protein: CASSYTQDSPLHF.

CDR3 DNA: TGTGCCAGTAGTATAGATCGACTAGCGGGGGGGCTACCCACAGATACGCAGTATTTT. Its translation: CASSIDRLAGGLPTDTQYF. This chain uses TRBV19 with TRBJ2-3, with 14 bases matching TRBD2. With 0 bases clipped from V and 2 bases from J, the junction kept 7 bases outside the gene matches. The V gene's germline CDR1 is LNHDA and CDR2 SQIVND (reference sequence). CDR3 length equals 19 residues. Supplemented by reference TRBV19 and TRBJ2-3, the full variable domain reads DGGITQSPKYLFRKEGQNVTLSCEQNLNHDAMYWYRQDPGQGLRLIYYSQIVNDFQKGDIAEGYSVSREKKESFPLTVTSAQKNPTAFYLCASSIDRLAGGLPTDTQYFGPGTRLTVL.

CDR3 loop: CAWSVHGGAGNTIYF. In DNA, the CDR3 is TGTGCCTGGAGTGTACATGGAGGGGCTGGAAACACCATATATTTT. The chain employs TRBV30 and TRBJ1-3, with D perhaps matching TRBD1 (5 bases). This CDR3 has 15 residues. Per germline, CDR1 GTSNPN and CDR2 SVGIG (reference sequence). V dropped 0 bases and J dropped 2 bases, with 11 bases sitting between them.

The V call is TRBV6-1, the J call TRBJ1-1, with D perhaps TRBD1 (6 bases). There are 16 residues in the CDR3. Germline-derived CDR1 and CDR2 are MNHNS and SASEGT. V lost 1 base and J lost 4, with 16 bases in between. The CDR3 region is CASSEVEQGRGTEAFF. DNA of the CDR3: TGTGCCAGCAGTGAAGTGGAACAGGGTAGGGGCACTGAAGCTTTCTTT.

This clone was observed a single time. V gene TRBV4-1 combines with J gene TRBJ2-3; D perhaps matches TRBD1 (5 bases). The V end was cut by 0 bases, the J end by 11 bases, with 15 bases between. The CDR3 has 14 residues. Germline assignment: CDR1 MGHRA and CDR2 YSYEKL. The CDR3 nucleotides read TGCGCCAGCAGCCAAGATAGGATTTGGGGCCAGCAGTATTTT. It yields the protein CASSQDRIWGQQYF.